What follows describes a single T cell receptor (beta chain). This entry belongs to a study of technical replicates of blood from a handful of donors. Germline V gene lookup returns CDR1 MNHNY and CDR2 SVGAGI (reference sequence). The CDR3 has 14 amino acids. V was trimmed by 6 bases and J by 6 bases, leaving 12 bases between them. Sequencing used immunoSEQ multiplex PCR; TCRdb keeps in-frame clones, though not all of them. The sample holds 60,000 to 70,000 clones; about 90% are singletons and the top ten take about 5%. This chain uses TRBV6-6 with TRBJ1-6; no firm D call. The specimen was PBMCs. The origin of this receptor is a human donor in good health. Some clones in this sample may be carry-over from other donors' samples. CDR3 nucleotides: TGTGCCAGCAGCCCCAAGCCGGTTAATTCACCCCTCCACTTT. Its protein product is CASSPKPVNSPLHF.